This T cell receptor (beta chain) comes out of a study of cytomegalovirus exposure and HLA in healthy donors. Findings and caveats of the study: Most TCR sequences were uncommon, yet certain public TCRs appeared in many donors. Differences between HLA loci emerged in a later analysis of TCR association rates, with DRB1 most and HLA-C fewest. In a later analysis, HLA-associated TCR beta chains were more clonally expanded than equally common others.

Researchers ran the PCR with 60 Vbeta and 13 Jbeta primers. Clones were read by immunoSEQ multiplex PCR, and TCRdb kept only the in-frame ones, dropping some. This sample has 150,000 to 200,000 clones, with about four fifths found just once. In regard to this clone: As yet, its antigen is unknown.

Germline CDR1 reads LGHNA; CDR2 reads YNFKEQ. The CDR3 has 19 amino acids. Trimming took 0 bases from V and 3 from J; bases not matched to a gene: 11. This TCR was sampled from a boy aged 5 to 17 in good health and CMV-seronegative. This sequence joins TRBV4-2 and TRBJ1-4, with 9 bases fitting TRBD1. Sequencing was carried out using PBMCs. In DNA, the CDR3 is TGTGCCAGCAGCCAAGATCGAGGACAGGGGCCAAGGGCTAATGAAAAACTGTTTTTT. Translation: CASSQDRGQGPRANEKLFF.